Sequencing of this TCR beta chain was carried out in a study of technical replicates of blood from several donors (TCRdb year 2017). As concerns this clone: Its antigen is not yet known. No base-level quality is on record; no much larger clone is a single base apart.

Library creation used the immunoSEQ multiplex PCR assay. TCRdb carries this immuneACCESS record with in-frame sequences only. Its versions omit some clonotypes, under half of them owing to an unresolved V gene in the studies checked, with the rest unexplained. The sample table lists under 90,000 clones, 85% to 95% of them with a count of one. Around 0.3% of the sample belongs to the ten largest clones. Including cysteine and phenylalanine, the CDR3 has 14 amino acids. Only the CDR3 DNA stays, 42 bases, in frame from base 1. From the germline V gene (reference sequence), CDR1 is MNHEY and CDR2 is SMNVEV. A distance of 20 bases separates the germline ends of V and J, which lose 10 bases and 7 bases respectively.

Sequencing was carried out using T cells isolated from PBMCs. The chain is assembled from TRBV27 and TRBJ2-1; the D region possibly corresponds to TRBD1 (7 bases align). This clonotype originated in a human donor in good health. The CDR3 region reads CAIRGPGAKNEQFF. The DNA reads TGTGCCATTAGGGGGCCGGGGGCCAAGAATGAGCAGTTCTTC.